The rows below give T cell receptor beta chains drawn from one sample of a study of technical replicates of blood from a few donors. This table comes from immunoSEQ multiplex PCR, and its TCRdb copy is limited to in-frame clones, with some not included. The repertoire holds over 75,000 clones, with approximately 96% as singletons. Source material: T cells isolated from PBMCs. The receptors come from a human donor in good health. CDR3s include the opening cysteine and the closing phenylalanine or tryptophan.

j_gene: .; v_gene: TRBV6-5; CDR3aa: CASRDRAFGEQYF
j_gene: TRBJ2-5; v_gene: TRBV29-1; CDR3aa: CSVELTRDLWASGHQETQYF
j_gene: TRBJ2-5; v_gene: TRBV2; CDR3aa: CASRQPRTSEETQYF
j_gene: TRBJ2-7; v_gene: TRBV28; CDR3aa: CASSFWTDGYEQYF
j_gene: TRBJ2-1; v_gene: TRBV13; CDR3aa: CASSSSRGHEQFF
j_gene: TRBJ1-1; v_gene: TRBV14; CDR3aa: CASSQDRRGGTFF
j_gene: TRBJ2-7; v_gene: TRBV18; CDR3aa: CASSPMDSQHYEQYF
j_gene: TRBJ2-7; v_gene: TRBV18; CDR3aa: CASSPRWLGGKFSDEQYF
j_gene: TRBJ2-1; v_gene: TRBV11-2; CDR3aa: CASSSPLADSYNEQFF
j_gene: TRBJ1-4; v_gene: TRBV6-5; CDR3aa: CASSKQEGLLKLFF
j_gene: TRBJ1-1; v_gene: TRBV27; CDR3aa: CASFLGVGTEAFF
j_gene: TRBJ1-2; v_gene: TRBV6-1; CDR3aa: CASSKHAGDPGYTF
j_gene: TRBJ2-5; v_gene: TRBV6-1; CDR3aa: CASSDRAGEETQYF
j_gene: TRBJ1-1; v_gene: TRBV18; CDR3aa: CASSPVGTGNTEAFF
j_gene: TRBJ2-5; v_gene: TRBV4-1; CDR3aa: CASSQDRAGVVETQYF
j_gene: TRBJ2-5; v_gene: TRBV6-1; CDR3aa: CASSQAETQYF
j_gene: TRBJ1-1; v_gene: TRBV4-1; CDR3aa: CASSAPGHNEAFF
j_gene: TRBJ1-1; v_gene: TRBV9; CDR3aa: CASNSVGGPREENTEAFF
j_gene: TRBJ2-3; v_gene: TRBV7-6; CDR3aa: CASSPGLAGSYTQYF
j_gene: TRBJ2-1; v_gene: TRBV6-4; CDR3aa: CASSEIPGTDYFF
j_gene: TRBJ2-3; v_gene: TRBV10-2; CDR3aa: CASRQGGKQYF
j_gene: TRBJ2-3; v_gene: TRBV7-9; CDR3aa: CASSAGRDYPPQDTQYF
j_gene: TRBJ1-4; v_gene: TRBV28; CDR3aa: CASSLWEGLREKLFF
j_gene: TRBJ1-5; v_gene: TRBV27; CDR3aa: CASRRTGRQPQHF
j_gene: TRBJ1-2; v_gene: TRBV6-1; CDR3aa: CASSEGGQTNYGYTF